This TCR beta chain appears in the sequencing data of a study of blood T cells in healthy people across ages. General study findings and limits: Across the age range, TCR beta diversity per million T cells fell in a roughly linear way. A conclusive naive versus antigen-experienced comparison was prevented by the unsorted PBMCs.

Primed by a sample-barcoded 5' primer and a J-beta primer mix, a second PCR proceeded for about 7 to 12 cycles. TCRdb re-analysed the 5' RACE reads in MiXCR, keeping a single row per CDR3 protein. This table holds some 790,000 distinct CDR3 sequences, about 30% found once. Comments on this clonotype: Its cognate antigen is unknown. A much larger clone is a single base away; this may be a read error.

The source material was blood. The TCR was taken from an elderly woman in good health.

CDR3 protein: CASKRQGAPGYTF. The CDR3 bases are TGTGCCAGCAAACGACAGGGGGCGCCTGGCTACACCTTC. The chain couples TRBV12-3 or TRBV12-4 to TRBJ1-2, with 10 positions matching TRBD1. The CDR3 extends over 13 amino acids. V dropped 7 bases and J dropped 7; count of bases not matched to a gene: 6.